What follows is one T cell receptor (beta chain) and its context. The sample is drawn from a study of blood T cell repertoires in COVID-19. Overall study context: T cells, B-cell-depleted T cells, or PBMCs provided the cDNA or gDNA that served as material.

Clones were sequenced by immunoSEQ multiplex PCR, and TCRdb holds only the in-frame ones, with some missing. This sample has around 45,000 clones, with about nine tenths found just once. CDR3 length equals 15 residues. CDR1 and CDR2 (germline): MNHEY, SVGAGI. V was trimmed by 4 bases and J by 6 bases, leaving 16 bases between them. Sequences were obtained from peripheral blood. The sequence was obtained from a man aged 55 to 69 with active COVID-19. The V and J genes are TRBV6-5 and TRBJ2-1, with D possibly being TRBD2 (5 bases). CDR3: CASSSLRTPLNEQFF. The CDR3 nucleotides are TGTGCCAGCAGTTCCCTCAGGACTCCCCTCAATGAGCAGTTCTTC.